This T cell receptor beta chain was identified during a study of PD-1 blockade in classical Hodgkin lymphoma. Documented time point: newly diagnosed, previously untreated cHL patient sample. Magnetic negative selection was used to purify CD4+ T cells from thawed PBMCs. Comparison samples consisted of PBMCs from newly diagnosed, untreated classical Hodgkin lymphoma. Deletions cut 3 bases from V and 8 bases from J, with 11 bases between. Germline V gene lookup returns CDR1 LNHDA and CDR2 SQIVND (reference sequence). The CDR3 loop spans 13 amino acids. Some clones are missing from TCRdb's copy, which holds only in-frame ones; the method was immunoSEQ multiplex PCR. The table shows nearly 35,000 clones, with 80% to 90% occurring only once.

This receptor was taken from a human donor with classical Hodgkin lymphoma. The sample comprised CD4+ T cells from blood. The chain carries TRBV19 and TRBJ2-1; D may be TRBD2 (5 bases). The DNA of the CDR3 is TGTGCCAGTAGTATTAACGGGGTCCATGAGCAGTTCTTC. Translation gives CASSINGVHEQFF.